Each of the 8 T cell receptor beta chains below was sequenced from the same sample in a study of shared clonotypes between healthy human individuals. Assay: immunoSEQ multiplex PCR; the TCRdb copy retains only in-frame clones and omits some. The sample gives some 1,100,000 clones, approximately 80% of which show up once; 0.5% to 0.6% is in the top ten. Sequencing was carried out using memory CD4+ T cells from PBMCs. Subset here: CD45RA-negative fraction. The receptors shown here come from a man between 18 and 29 years old in good health. Some clones in this sample may be carry-over from other donors' samples.

CDR3 loop: CASSLGQGGDTQYF. For the CDR3, the DNA is TGTGCCAGCAGCTTAGGACAGGGCGGAGATACGCAGTATTTT. This chain connects TRBV7-9 to TRBJ2-3, with 7 bases identical to TRBD1. V trimming: 1 base; J trimming: 5 bases; junction bases outside the gene matches: 3. CDR3 length: 14 amino acids. CDR1 is SEHNR and CDR2 is FQNEAQ in the germline V gene (reference sequence).

A word on this clone: Other DNA sequences in the same sample also yield this CDR3. The rearrangement links TRBV5-1 to TRBJ2-5, with a weak D call TRBD1 (5 bases). Trimming removed 3 bases at V and 4 bases at J, with 10 bases between. CDR1 is SGHRS, CDR2 YFSETQ, per germline. CDR3 length equals 13 residues. The CDR3 bases are TGCGCCAGCAGCTCAGGGTTGCGAGAGACCCAGTACTTC. This encodes CASSSGLRETQYF.

The CDR3 coding sequence is TGCAGCGTAGTGGGGCCTCTTAGAAACACCATATATTTT. Translated, it gives CSVVGPLRNTIYF. The rearrangement joins TRBV29-1 to TRBJ1-3, with a weak D call TRBD1 (5 bases). Looked up from germline, CDR1 is SQVTM and CDR2 is ANQGSEA. V lost 6 bases and J 5 bases, leaving 14 bases between the germline ends. The CDR3 has 13 residues.

The chain uses TRBV11-2 and TRBJ2-7; TRBD1 aligns across 8 bases. CDR1 and CDR2 from the germline V gene are SGHAT and FQNNGV. The ends lost 2 bases at V and 2 bases at J; junction bases unmatched: 14. The CDR3 has 18 amino acids. CDR3 nucleotides: TGTGCCAGCAGCTTAAAACGAAGGGGGACAGGAACCACCTACGAGCAGTACTTC. Its translation is CASSLKRRGTGTTYEQYF.

This clone was picked up a small number of times. The chain has TRBV4-3 and TRBJ2-3; TRBD2 agrees at 8 bases. The CDR3 runs to 13 residues. Germline loops: CDR1 LGHNA, CDR2 YSLEER. The junction had 1 base not matched to a gene; V was cut back by 2 bases and J by 6 bases. The CDR3 here is CASSQIAGDTQYF. In DNA, the CDR3 is TGCGCCAGCAGCCAAATAGCGGGGGATACGCAGTATTTT.

This rearrangement joins TRBV14 to TRBJ2-3; 9 bases map to TRBD1. The CDR3 is 15 amino acids. Germline CDR1 SGHDN, CDR2 FVKESK. J lost 0 bases, V lost 4 bases, and 2 bases had no gene match. The CDR3, as DNA: TGTGCCAGCAGCCGGGACAGGGTTAGCACAGATACGCAGTATTTT. As protein: CASSRDRVSTDTQYF.

The V and J genes are TRBV5-6 and TRBJ2-1, with D unclear. The CDR3 extends over 12 amino acids. V shed 0 bases and J shed 2 bases, with 0 bases lying between them. Germline CDR1 is SGHDT and CDR2 is YYEEEE. The CDR3 region is CASSLAYNEQFF. CDR3 in DNA: TGTGCCAGCAGCTTGGCCTACAATGAGCAGTTCTTC.

This chain connects TRBV2 to TRBJ2-3; D is unresolved. CDR1 SNHLY and CDR2 FYNNEI come from the germline V gene. CDR3 length: 12 amino acids. Trimming took off 3 bases at V and 8 bases at J, with 9 bases between the two ends. The CDR3 here is CASSDLVLTQYF. The CDR3 region has the DNA TGTGCCAGCAGTGACCTCGTCCTTACGCAGTATTTT.